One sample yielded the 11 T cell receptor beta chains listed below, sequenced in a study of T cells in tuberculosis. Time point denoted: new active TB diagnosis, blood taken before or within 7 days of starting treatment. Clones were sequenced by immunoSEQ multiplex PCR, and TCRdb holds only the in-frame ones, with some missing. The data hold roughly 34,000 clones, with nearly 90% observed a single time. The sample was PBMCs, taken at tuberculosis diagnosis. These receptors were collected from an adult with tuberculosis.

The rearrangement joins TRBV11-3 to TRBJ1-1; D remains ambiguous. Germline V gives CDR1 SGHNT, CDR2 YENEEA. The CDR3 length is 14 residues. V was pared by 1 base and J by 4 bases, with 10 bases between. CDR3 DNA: TGTGCCAGCAGCTTAGGACCTAGCGCCACTGAAGCTTTCTTT. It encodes CASSLGPSATEAFF.

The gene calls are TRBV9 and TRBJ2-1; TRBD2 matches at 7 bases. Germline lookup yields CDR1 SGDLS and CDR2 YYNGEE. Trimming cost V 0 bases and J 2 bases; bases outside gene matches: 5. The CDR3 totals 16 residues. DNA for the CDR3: TGTGCCAGCAGCGTAGTGAGCGGGACCCCCTACAATGAGCAGTTCTTC. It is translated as CASSVVSGTPYNEQFF.

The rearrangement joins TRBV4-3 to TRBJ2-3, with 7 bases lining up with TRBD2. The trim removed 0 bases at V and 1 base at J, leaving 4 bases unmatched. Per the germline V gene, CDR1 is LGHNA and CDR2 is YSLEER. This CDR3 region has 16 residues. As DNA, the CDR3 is TGCGCCAGCAGCCAAGATGGCGCGGGAGGCACAGATACGCAGTATTTT. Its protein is CASSQDGAGGTDTQYF.

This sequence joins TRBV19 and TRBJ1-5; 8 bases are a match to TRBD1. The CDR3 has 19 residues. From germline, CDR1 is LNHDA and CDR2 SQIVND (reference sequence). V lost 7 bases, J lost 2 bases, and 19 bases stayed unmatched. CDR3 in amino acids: CASIRRQGRRGGGNQPQHF. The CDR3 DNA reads TGTGCCAGTATTCGGCGACAGGGGCGGAGGGGGGGTGGCAATCAGCCCCAGCATTTT.

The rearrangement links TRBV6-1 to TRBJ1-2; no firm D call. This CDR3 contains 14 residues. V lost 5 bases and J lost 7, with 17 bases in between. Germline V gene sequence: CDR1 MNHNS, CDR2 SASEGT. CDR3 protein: CASSPSRSGPGYTF. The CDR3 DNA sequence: TGTGCCAGCAGTCCTAGCAGGTCGGGCCCTGGCTACACCTTC.

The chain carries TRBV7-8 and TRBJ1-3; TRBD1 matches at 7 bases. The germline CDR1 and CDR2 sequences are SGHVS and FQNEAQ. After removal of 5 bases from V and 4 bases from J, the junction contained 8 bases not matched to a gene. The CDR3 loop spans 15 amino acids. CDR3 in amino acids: CASSPTGGGGNTIYF. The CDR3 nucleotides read TGTGCCAGCAGCCCAACCGGAGGGGGCGGAAACACCATATATTTT. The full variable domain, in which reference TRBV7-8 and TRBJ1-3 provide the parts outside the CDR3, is GAGVSQSPRYKVAKRGQDVALRCDPISGHVSLFWYQQALGQGPEFLTYFQNEAQLDKSGLPSDRFFAERPEGSVSTLKIQRTQQEDSAVYLCASSPTGGGGNTIYFGEGSWLTVV.

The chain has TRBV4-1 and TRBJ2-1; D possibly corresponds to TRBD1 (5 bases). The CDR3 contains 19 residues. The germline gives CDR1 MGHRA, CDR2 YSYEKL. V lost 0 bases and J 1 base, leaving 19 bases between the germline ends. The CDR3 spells CASSQDVGVVSRSYNEQFF. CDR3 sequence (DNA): TGCGCCAGCAGCCAAGATGTAGGGGTTGTCAGTAGGTCCTACAATGAGCAGTTCTTC.

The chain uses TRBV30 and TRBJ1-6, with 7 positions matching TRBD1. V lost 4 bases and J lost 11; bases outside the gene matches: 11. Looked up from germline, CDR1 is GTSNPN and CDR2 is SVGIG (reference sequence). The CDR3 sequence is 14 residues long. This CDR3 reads CAWNTPGQATPLHF. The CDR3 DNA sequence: TGTGCCTGGAACACGCCAGGACAGGCAACACCCCTCCACTTT.

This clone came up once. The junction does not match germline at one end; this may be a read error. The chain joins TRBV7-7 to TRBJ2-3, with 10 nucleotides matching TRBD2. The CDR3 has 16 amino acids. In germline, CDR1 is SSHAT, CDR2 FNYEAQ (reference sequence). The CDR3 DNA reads TGTGCTAGCAGCCCTTCGGCTAGCGGGAGAACAGATACGCAGTATTTT. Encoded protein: CASSPSASGRTDTQYF. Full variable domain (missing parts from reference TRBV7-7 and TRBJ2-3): GAGVSQSPRYKVTKRGQDVTLRCDPISSHATLYWYQQALGQGPEFLTYFNYEAQPDKSGLPSDRFSAERPEGSISTLTIQRTEQRDSAMYRCASSPSASGRTDTQYFGPGTRLTVL.

Here the CDR3 DNA reads TGTGCCAGCAGCGTAGGAGAGGGTGGCTACGAGCAGTACTTC. Residues: CASSVGEGGYEQYF. The gene calls are TRBV9 and TRBJ2-7, with a weak D call TRBD2 (5 bases). Germline V gene data show CDR1 as SGDLS and CDR2 as YYNGEE. The CDR3 runs to 14 residues. V gave up 0 bases and J gave up 3 bases, with 10 bases separating them.

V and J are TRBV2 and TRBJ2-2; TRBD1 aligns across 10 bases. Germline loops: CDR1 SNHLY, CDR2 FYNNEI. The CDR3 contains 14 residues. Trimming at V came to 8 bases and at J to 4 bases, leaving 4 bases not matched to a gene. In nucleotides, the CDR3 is TGTGCCAGCGAGGGACAGGGGTTCACCGGGGAGCTGTTTTTT. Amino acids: CASEGQGFTGELFF.